Below, one T cell receptor (beta chain) is given with its context. The antigen is undetermined. The data stem from a study of T-cell memory formation after mild COVID-19. In the study overall: Clusters of TCRs were largely donor specific.

Germline V lookup: CDR1 LNHNV, CDR2 YYDKDF (reference sequence). Losses at the gene ends were 0 bases for V and 6 bases for J; bases not matched to a gene: 1. The length of the CDR3 is 15 residues. Findings and caveats of the study: Memory cells collected pre-infection included some clones that later responded, suggesting cross-reactive memory joined. Of the contracting clones, CD4+ ones lay mainly in CM and EM, and CD8+ ones in EMRA.

Using its own MiXCR run on the 5' RACE reads, TCRdb lists one record per CDR3 protein. The repertoire holds about 140,000 distinct CDR3 sequences, approximately 26% seen once, with approximately 25% in the top ten. Sequences were obtained from PBMCs or a T cell subset sorted from them (not recorded which). The TCR comes from an adult woman who had mild COVID-19 (a few samples of this study predate the infection). Cell type and time point are not known. The rearrangement links TRBV15 to TRBJ2-7; 14 bases fit TRBD2. CDR3: CATSREGLAGGEQYF. CDR3 nucleotide sequence: TGTGCCACCAGCAGAGAAGGACTAGCGGGAGGCGAGCAGTACTTC.